A selection of T cell receptor beta chains follows, all from one sample in a study of T cell responses to AZD1222 COVID-19 vaccine. The table came from immunoSEQ multiplex PCR; TCRdb's copy has only in-frame clones and leaves some out. The sample includes over 100,000 clones, 93% of them seen just once. Sequencing used peripheral blood, obtained on day 0 of AZD1222 vaccination. These receptors all stem from an adult in good health. Both conserved end residues are part of each CDR3. The D gene is left open where the match is weak. Clone sizes are given selectively: once, few, many, or a class where the clone is expanded.

d_gene | j_gene | abundance | v_gene | CDR3aa | CDR3nt
TRBD2 | TRBJ2-1 | once | TRBV7-9 | CASSLEGGSGGEQFF | TGTGCCAGCAGCTTAGAGGGCGGGAGCGGGGGTGAGCAGTTCTTC
TRBD1 | TRBJ2-7 | NA | TRBV24-1 | CATSDNRGLCYEQYF | TGTGCCACCAGTGACAACAGGGGGCTCTGCTACGAGCAGTACTTC
TRBD1 | TRBJ2-1 | NA | TRBV6-6 | CASSYGTGLTNDEQFF | TGTGCCAGCAGTTACGGGACAGGGCTTACGAATGATGAGCAGTTCTTC
NA | TRBJ2-5 | NA | TRBV29-1 | CSVESHYQETQYF | TGCAGCGTTGAATCCCATTACCAAGAGACCCAGTACTTC
NA | TRBJ2-3 | NA | TRBV5-5 | CASERVTNTDTQYF | TGTGCCAGCGAGAGGGTTACGAACACAGATACGCAGTATTTT
NA | TRBJ1-4 | once | TRBV5-6 | CASSREQGEKLFF | TGTGCCAGCAGCCGTGAACAGGGTGAAAAACTGTTTTTT
NA | TRBJ1-2 | once | TRBV9 | CASSVVAGGDGYTF | TGTGCCAGCAGCGTAGTAGCGGGGGGCGATGGCTACACCTTC
NA | TRBJ1-1 | NA | TRBV5-8 | CASSLSGGANTEAFF | TGTGCCAGCAGCCTTAGCGGCGGAGCGAACACTGAAGCTTTCTTT
NA | TRBJ1-3 | NA | TRBV7-8 | CASRGFVDTIYF | TGTGCCAGCAGGGGATTTGTGGACACCATATATTTT
TRBD2 | TRBJ2-7 | NA | TRBV7-6 | CASSLFSGSGEQYF | TGTGCCAGCAGCTTATTCAGCGGGAGTGGCGAGCAGTACTTC
NA | TRBJ2-3 | once | TRBV5-1 | CASSWTEPDTQYF | TGCGCCAGCTCCTGGACCGAACCAGATACGCAGTATTTT